The following is a TCR beta chain sequence with its context. Its target is unknown. These data originate in a study of shared clonotypes between healthy human individuals. Study overall: In total, the donors were two women and a few men aged 18 to 49.

Naive CD8 cells were CD45RO-negative, positively selected for CCR7, excluding terminally differentiated effector memory CD45RA+ cells. Genomic DNA of each subset was evenly split across several immunoSEQ plates. The repertoire was sequenced with immunoSEQ multiplex PCR; TCRdb's copy has only in-frame clones and lacks some. The sample contains some 2 million clones, about 95% of which appear only once. Germline CDR1 SQVTM, CDR2 ANQGSEA. The CDR3 contains 16 residues. Trimming cost V 3 bases and J 3 bases; bases outside gene matches: 11. Study-level results: Sequencing of the sorted subsets was shown by rarefaction to be incomplete despite large depth. A limitation of the genetic and exposure-history diversity represented arose from few donors.

Sequencing input: naive CD8+ T cells sorted from blood. The chain couples TRBV29-1 to TRBJ2-7, with TRBD2 identical over 10 bases. The sequence was collected from a young man in good health. CDR3 sequence: CSVEGDTSGAFYEQYF. As DNA, the CDR3 is TGCAGCGTTGAGGGAGATACTAGCGGGGCCTTCTACGAGCAGTACTTC.